The present T cell receptor beta chain was sequenced within a study of blood T cell repertoires in COVID-19. Study summary: Collection of acute and convalescent COVID-19 samples took place in the United States, Italy and Spain.

Sequencing was performed with immunoSEQ multiplex PCR; in TCRdb, only in-frame clones are kept and a portion is missing. The sample has fewer than 450,000 clones, about nine tenths seen once; the top ten hold about 0.6%. This clone occurred once. This TCR came from a man aged 18 to 30 who had recovered from COVID-19. The sequenced sample was PBMCs or T cells enriched from blood (not recorded which).

The CDR3 spells CASSRRDRGTNEQFF. In DNA, the CDR3 is TGTGCCAGTAGTAGGAGGGACAGGGGCACCAATGAGCAGTTCTTC. The V and J genes are TRBV19 and TRBJ2-1; TRBD1 matches at 10 bases. Germline-derived CDR1 and CDR2 are LNHDA and SQIVND (reference sequence). Unmatched junction bases numbered 6, after V lost 4 bases and J lost 6 bases. This CDR3 region has 15 residues.